A single sample is the source of the 24 T cell receptor beta chains below, sequenced in a study of somatic mutations in cytotoxic T cells in rheumatoid arthritis. Assay used: immunoSEQ multiplex PCR; TCRdb lists only in-frame clones, some missing. Of 2,500 to 3,500 clones in the sample, over 70% were seen once. Material: CD8+ T cells sorted from blood. All receptors come from a woman aged 45-59 years with rheumatoid arthritis.

This chain links TRBV19 with TRBJ1-5; a possible D gene is TRBD1 (6 bases). Germline V CDR1 and CDR2: LNHDA, SQIVND (reference sequence). The CDR3 totals 12 residues. The V gene lost 8 bases and the J gene lost 3 bases, with 8 bases spanning the gap. DNA for the CDR3: TGTGCCAGTGCAGGGGACAATCAGCCCCAGCATTTT. It encodes CASAGDNQPQHF.

This clone occurred a few times. The chain combines TRBV9 with TRBJ2-5; 7 nucleotides align to TRBD1. J was trimmed by 1 base and V by 4 bases; bases with no gene match: 7. The CDR3 loop spans 15 amino acids. Germline CDR1 reads SGDLS; CDR2 reads YYNGEE. The CDR3 region has the DNA TGTGCCAGCAGCCTTCAGGGGGTGTCCCAAGAGACCCAGTACTTC. Protein product: CASSLQGVSQETQYF.

The rearrangement joins TRBV28 to TRBJ1-6; a weak D match, TRBD1 (5 bases). The V gene's germline CDR1 is MDHEN and CDR2 SYDVKM. V was shortened by 6 bases and J by 8 bases, with 17 bases between the two germline ends. This CDR3 comprises 15 residues. In DNA form, the CDR3 reads TGTGCCAGCAGCCGGGAGAGGGGAATTGATTCACCCCTCCACTTT. Translated, it gives CASSRERGIDSPLHF.

V is TRBV18 and J is TRBJ1-2; tentative D call: TRBD1 (6 bases). Trimming removed 3 bases from V and 4 bases from J, with 18 bases in between. The CDR3 spans 16 residues. CDR1 and CDR2 from the germline V gene are KGHSH and LQKENI. CDR3 in amino acids: CASSPPGRGPLYGYTF. CDR3 in DNA: TGTGCCAGCTCACCCCCCGGGCGGGGGCCCCTCTATGGCTACACCTTC.

V gene TRBV15 combines with J gene TRBJ2-1; 7 bases line up with TRBD2. The junction had 2 bases not matched to a gene; V was cut back by 1 base and J by 5 bases. From germline, CDR1 is LNHNV and CDR2 YYDKDF (reference sequence). The CDR3 is 14 amino acids. The CDR3 loop is CATSRVGGNNEQFF. The CDR3 DNA sequence: TGTGCCACCAGCAGAGTGGGAGGGAACAATGAGCAGTTCTTC.

This clone was seen just once. This rearrangement joins TRBV27 to TRBJ2-1; perhaps TRBD2 as D (5 bases). Trimming took off 3 bases at V and 6 bases at J, with 12 bases between the two ends. Germline-derived CDR1 and CDR2 are MNHEY and SMNVEV (reference sequence). This CDR3 spans 14 amino acids. The CDR3 nucleotides are TGTGCCAGCAGTTTTGGACTGGGGATCAATGAGCAGTTCTTC. It codes for CASSFGLGINEQFF.

V and J are TRBV5-8 and TRBJ1-1, with D maybe TRBD1 (6 bases). The CDR3 consists of 12 residues. CDR1 is SGHTS, CDR2 YDEGEE, per germline. Between the trimmed V and J ends, which lost 4 bases and 6 bases, there was a span of 10 bases. The CDR3 loop reads CASSDRLPEAFF. DNA for the CDR3: TGTGCCAGCAGCGACAGGCTACCTGAAGCTTTCTTT.

The J gene is TRBJ2-1, the V gene TRBV11-3; TRBD2 matches 8 bases. In germline, CDR1 is SGHNT, CDR2 YENEEA. This CDR3 comprises 15 residues. V trimming: 1 base; J trimming: 9 bases; junction bases outside the gene matches: 8. CDR3: CASSLGGLGSGEQFF. The CDR3 DNA is TGTGCCAGCAGCTTAGGGGGACTAGGGTCGGGTGAGCAGTTCTTC.

This chain uses TRBV2 with TRBJ2-3; D is perhaps TRBD2 (6 bases). V gave up 7 bases and J gave up 3 bases, with 17 bases separating them. The CDR3 has 15 residues. CDR1 SNHLY and CDR2 FYNNEI come from the germline V gene. This CDR3 is CASTKREFLTDTQYF. The CDR3, as DNA: TGTGCCAGCACTAAACGGGAGTTCCTGACAGATACGCAGTATTTT.

This clone turned up a few times. The chain joins TRBV23-1 to TRBJ2-3; no clear D. TRBV23-1 falls under the ORF class, with uncertain function. The CDR3 sequence is 12 residues long. V lost 0 bases and J lost 7, with 5 bases in between. CDR3 region: CASSQSGYTQYF. The CDR3 bases are TGCGCCAGCAGTCAATCCGGGTATACGCAGTATTTT.

The chain couples TRBV10-2 to TRBJ1-1; possible D gene TRBD1, 5 bases. V was trimmed by 6 bases and J by 0 bases, leaving 17 bases between them. Germline loops: CDR1 WSHSY, CDR2 SAAADI. The CDR3 sequence is 16 residues long. This CDR3 is CASSGDLRDLNTEAFF. CDR3 nucleotide sequence: TGCGCCAGCAGCGGGGACTTACGGGATCTGAACACTGAAGCTTTCTTT.

This chain joins TRBV28 and TRBJ2-1; 9 nucleotides agree with TRBD1. The V segment lost 3 bases and the J segment 5 bases; nucleotides outside the gene matches: 5. The CDR3 extends over 15 amino acids. The germline V gene has CDR1 MDHEN and CDR2 SYDVKM. The CDR3 loop is CASSFVQGANNEQFF. For the CDR3, the DNA is TGTGCCAGCAGTTTTGTACAGGGGGCGAACAATGAGCAGTTCTTC.

V and J are TRBV9 and TRBJ2-3, with TRBD1 identical over 8 bases. Germline CDR1 SGDLS, CDR2 YYNGEE. This CDR3 spans 15 amino acids. With 2 bases clipped from V and 2 bases from J, the junction kept 4 bases outside the gene matches. CDR3 protein: CASSVGTGITDTQYF. The CDR3 coding sequence is TGTGCCAGCAGCGTGGGGACAGGAATCACAGATACGCAGTATTTT.

The chain couples TRBV4-1 to TRBJ2-5, with TRBD2 matching over 10 bases. This CDR3 contains 16 residues. Germline CDR1 and CDR2: MGHRA and YSYEKL. The trim removed 0 bases at V and 7 bases at J, leaving 8 bases unmatched. DNA for the CDR3: TGCGCCAGCAGCCAAGAAGGAGCGGGAGGGTTGGCGACCCAGTACTTC. Translated, it gives CASSQEGAGGLATQYF.

In this sample, this clone turned up a few times. The chain has TRBV27 and TRBJ1-2; a possible D gene is TRBD1 (5 bases). The CDR3 runs 14 residues. V was cut by 6 bases and J by 4 bases, with 15 bases left in between. CDR1 is MNHEY and CDR2 is SMNVEV in the germline V gene (reference sequence). The chain's CDR3 is CASSPGGSLYGYTF. The DNA of the CDR3 is TGTGCCAGCAGCCCCGGGGGATCCCTCTATGGCTACACCTTC.

Worth noting for this clone: Other DNA sequences in this sample translate to the same CDR3. This chain links TRBV27 with TRBJ1-2; possibly TRBD1 for D (5 bases). CDR1 is MNHEY, CDR2 SMNVEV, per germline (reference sequence). The V end lost 0 bases, the J end lost 4 bases, and 12 bases lay between the germline ends. The CDR3 is made up of 15 amino acids. The CDR3 coding sequence is TGTGCCAGCAGTTTATCGGCCAGGGCGGCCTATGGCTACACCTTC. Translation: CASSLSARAAYGYTF.

The rearrangement links TRBV7-6 to TRBJ2-3; 12 bases are shared with TRBD2. CDR1 is SGHVS, CDR2 FNYEAQ, per germline. V dropped 1 base and J dropped 2; count of bases not matched to a gene: 13. The CDR3 spans 20 residues. CDR3 region: CASSLVRGTSGRRTTDTQYF. For the CDR3, the DNA is TGTGCCAGCAGCTTAGTGCGTGGGACTAGCGGGCGCCGAACCACAGATACGCAGTATTTT.

A word on this clone: The same CDR3 also results from other DNA sequences found in this sample. The rearrangement joins TRBV7-9 to TRBJ2-2, with TRBD1 identical over 9 bases. Trimming removed 5 bases from V and 10 bases from J; junction bases left unmatched: 8. This CDR3 contains 14 residues. Germline CDR1 is SEHNR and CDR2 is FQNEAQ (reference sequence). The chain's CDR3 is CASSRGQGREELFF. CDR3 DNA sequence: TGTGCCAGCAGCCGGGGACAGGGACGGGAGGAGCTGTTTTTT.

The gene calls are TRBV7-9 and TRBJ2-7, with TRBD1 as a possible D gene (5 bases). Trimming cost V 4 bases and J 7 bases, with 17 bases left between them. Germline values: CDR1 SEHNR, CDR2 FQNEAQ (reference sequence). The CDR3 has 14 residues. This chain's CDR3 is CASSSQGRTWEQYF. The CDR3 nucleotides are TGTGCCAGCAGCTCCCAGGGCAGGACCTGGGAGCAGTACTTC.

The CDR3 reads CASSQDLGNEQFF. For the CDR3, the DNA is TGTGCCAGCAGCCAAGATCTAGGCAATGAGCAGTTCTTC. This sequence joins TRBV14 and TRBJ2-1; D remains ambiguous. The CDR3 is 13 residues long. The germline V gene has CDR1 SGHDN and CDR2 FVKESK. Deletions cut 0 bases from V and 6 bases from J, with 6 bases between.

The gene calls are TRBV10-2 and TRBJ2-1; D is possibly TRBD1 or TRBD2 (6 bases each). The CDR3 is 16 residues long. Germline lookup yields CDR1 WSHSY and CDR2 SAAADI. V dropped 6 bases and J dropped 3 bases, with 18 bases sitting between them. The CDR3 bases are TGCGCCAGCAGAGAGGGGGGCCTAGGCTTCTACAATGAGCAGTTCTTC. As protein: CASREGGLGFYNEQFF.

The V call is TRBV28, the J call TRBJ2-7; D is ambiguous. The germline V gene has CDR1 MDHEN and CDR2 SYDVKM. V was clipped by 3 bases and J by 0 bases, with 6 bases between them. The CDR3 contains 13 residues. CDR3 in amino acids: CASSFGFSYEQYF. The CDR3 nucleotides read TGTGCCAGCAGTTTCGGTTTCTCCTACGAGCAGTACTTC.

The chain is built from TRBV11-2 and TRBJ1-2, with no clear D. Germline V CDR1 and CDR2: SGHAT, FQNNGV. Trimming shortened V by 8 bases and J by 3 bases, and 10 bases separated the two germline ends. The CDR3 extends over 12 amino acids. CDR3 residues: CASGGMDYGYTF. DNA of the CDR3: TGTGCCAGCGGCGGGATGGACTATGGCTACACCTTC.

This chain uses TRBV9 with TRBJ2-7; the match to TRBD1 covers 10 bases. The CDR3 spans 13 residues. The trim removed 3 bases at V and 6 bases at J, leaving 3 bases unmatched. In germline, CDR1 is SGDLS, CDR2 YYNGEE. The CDR3 DNA reads TGTGCCAGCAGCGCCGGGACAGGGGTCGAGCAGTACTTC. Protein sequence: CASSAGTGVEQYF.